This T cell receptor beta chain was captured by sequencing in a study of T cells in tumors after PD-1 blockade. Study-wide findings and caveats: Some novel exhausted tumor clones appeared in pre-treatment blood, suggesting peripheral recruitment. Squamous carcinoma: about 50% of expanded exhausted clones novel, versus 29% of other expanded CD8+ clones.

Germline V gene lookup returns CDR1 MNHEY and CDR2 SVGEGT. This CDR3 is 17 amino acids long. Clones were sequenced by immunoSEQ multiplex PCR, and TCRdb holds only the in-frame ones, with some missing. The sample has around 13,000 clones, around 57% seen once. Details on this clone: Its antigen is not known.

Specimen: tumor tissue, collected before anti-PD-1 treatment. The chain joins TRBV6-2 or TRBV6-3 to TRBJ2-5, with TRBD2 identical over 7 bases. The J call is doubtful: the DNA matches TRBJ2-7 better. The source of this sequence is a human donor with cutaneous squamous cell carcinoma. The CDR3 DNA reads TGTGCCAGCAGTCCCCCGGGGGGAGCGCGAATTTCCTACGAGCAGTACTTC. Translating gives CASSPPGGARISYEQYF.